Listed below are T cell receptor beta chains from one sample, sequenced in a study. One entry per CDR3 protein, called by TCRdb with MiXCR from the RT-PCR reads. The sample carries about 680,000 distinct CDR3 sequences, 13% to 15% recorded once. The sequencing sample was made of memory CD4+ T cells from blood. Receptor source: a female donor in good health, serving as a healthy control. Each CDR3 is given with its conserved first and last residue. A D gene is named only where the DNA matches it firmly. Size tells how often a clone was seen (once, few, many) or the class of an expanded clone, and some rows leave it out.

J: TRBJ2-2
V: TRBV28
size: few
D: TRBD1
CDR3: CASIPGQISTGELFF
DNA: TGTGCCAGCATCCCGGGACAGATAAGCACCGGGGAGCTGTTTTTT

J: TRBJ2-7
V: TRBV5-1
size: .
D: TRBD2
CDR3: CAISPLASGIYEQYF
DNA: TGCGCCATCAGCCCCCTGGCTAGCGGGATCTACGAGCAGTACTTC

J: TRBJ1-5
V: TRBV20-1
size: few
D: .
CDR3: CSASLIETKQPQHF
DNA: TGCAGTGCTAGTCTTATCGAAACCAAACAGCCCCAGCATTTT

J: TRBJ2-1
V: TRBV20-1
size: once
D: .
CDR3: CSALGAPGTQAYKQFF
DNA: TGCAGTGCTCTAGGGGCCCCGGGAACCCAAGCATACAAGCAGTTCTTC

J: TRBJ2-7
V: TRBV12-3/TRBV12-4
size: .
D: TRBD1
CDR3: CASSLGQGVDF
DNA: TGTGCCAGCAGCCTGGGACAGGGAGTGGACTTC

J: TRBJ2-3
V: TRBV6-1
size: few
D: TRBD1
CDR3: CASSYTGGAKTDTQYF
DNA: TGTGCCAGCAGCTATACAGGGGGCGCCAAAACAGATACGCAGTATTTT

J: TRBJ2-3
V: TRBV5-1
size: many
D: TRBD2
CDR3: CASSGGSFPDTQYF
DNA: TGCGCCAGCAGCGGCGGGAGTTTTCCAGATACGCAGTATTTT

J: TRBJ2-3
V: TRBV20-1
size: many
D: .
CDR3: CSPIGRPDTQYF
DNA: TGCAGTCCAATTGGACGACCAGATACGCAGTATTTT

J: TRBJ1-4
V: TRBV20-1
size: .
D: TRBD1
CDR3: CSVPGQINEKLFF
DNA: TGCAGTGTTCCGGGACAGATTAATGAAAAACTGTTTTTT

J: TRBJ2-5
V: TRBV7-6
size: .
D: .
CDR3: CASSHPRGTRSETQYF
DNA: TGTGCCAGCAGCCATCCCAGGGGAACTAGGTCAGAGACCCAGTACTTC

J: TRBJ2-7
V: TRBV28
size: few
D: .
CDR3: CASRGSAGEQYF
DNA: TGTGCCAGCCGAGGGTCCGCGGGAGAGCAGTACTTC

J: TRBJ1-5
V: TRBV20-1
size: .
D: TRBD1
CDR3: CSARQGWLLDQPQHF
DNA: TGCAGTGCTCGACAGGGCTGGTTGTTAGATCAGCCCCAGCATTTT

J: TRBJ1-4
V: TRBV25-1
size: .
D: TRBD1
CDR3: CASSGQGEGEKLFF
DNA: TGTGCCAGCAGCGGACAGGGCGAGGGCGAAAAACTGTTTTTT

J: TRBJ2-2
V: TRBV5-1
size: .
D: .
CDR3: CASSLVGPRTGELFF
DNA: TGCGCCAGCAGCTTGGTGGGCCCGCGGACCGGGGAGCTGTTTTTT

J: TRBJ1-1
V: TRBV20-1
size: few
D: .
CDR3: CSARDGGGGPEGWAFF
DNA: TGCAGTGCTAGAGACGGCGGTGGGGGCCCGGAGGGGTGGGCTTTCTTT

J: TRBJ1-1
V: TRBV7-2
size: many
D: .
CDR3: CASSLQPGHEAFF
DNA: TGTGCCAGCAGCTTACAGCCGGGACATGAAGCTTTCTTT

J: TRBJ1-1
V: TRBV4-2
size: few
D: .
CDR3: CASSQRLGVEAFF
DNA: TGTGCCAGCAGCCAAAGACTTGGAGTTGAAGCTTTCTTT

J: TRBJ1-6
V: TRBV9
size: many
D: .
CDR3: CASSPSYNSPLHF
DNA: TGTGCCAGCAGCCCTAGCTACAACTCACCCCTCCACTTT

J: TRBJ2-3
V: TRBV29-1
size: many
D: .
CDR3: CSVDVGIVPDTQYF
DNA: TGCAGCGTTGATGTGGGGATTGTGCCAGATACGCAGTATTTT

J: TRBJ2-1
V: TRBV30
size: many
D: TRBD2
CDR3: CAWSGTSGYNEQFF
DNA: TGTGCCTGGAGTGGGACTAGCGGATACAATGAGCAGTTCTTC

J: TRBJ1-2
V: TRBV20-1
size: few
D: TRBD1
CDR3: CSAIRGANYGYTF
DNA: TGCAGTGCTATCAGGGGGGCTAACTATGGCTACACCTTC

J: TRBJ1-1
V: TRBV6-5
size: many
D: .
CDR3: CASSPGSRREAFF
DNA: TGTGCCAGCAGTCCCGGATCGCGACGGGAAGCTTTCTTT

J: TRBJ2-3
V: TRBV10-3
size: many
D: .
CDR3: CAIILLSTDTQYF
DNA: TGTGCCATCATTTTACTGTCCACAGATACGCAGTATTTT

J: TRBJ1-2
V: TRBV6-5
size: many
D: TRBD1
CDR3: CASSYHQGDGYTF
DNA: TGTGCCAGCAGTTATCATCAGGGGGATGGCTACACCTTC

J: TRBJ2-2
V: TRBV9
size: few
D: .
CDR3: CASSVVSAGELFF
DNA: TGTGCCAGCAGCGTAGTCTCTGCCGGGGAGCTGTTTTTT

J: TRBJ2-3
V: TRBV6-4
size: once
D: .
CDR3: CASSPPPGAATDTQYF
DNA: TGTGCCAGCAGTCCCCCGCCGGGAGCAGCCACAGATACGCAGTATTTT

J: TRBJ2-5
V: TRBV29-1
size: .
D: .
CDR3: CSVEGLGETQYF
DNA: TGCAGCGTTGAAGGACTAGGGGAGACCCAGTACTTC

J: TRBJ1-1
V: TRBV2
size: few
D: .
CDR3: CASSESVTGEAFF
DNA: TGTGCCAGCAGTGAATCGGTAACGGGTGAAGCTTTCTTT

J: TRBJ2-3
V: TRBV5-4
size: once
D: .
CDR3: CASSLKLTGSTDTQYF
DNA: TGTGCCAGCAGCCTCAAACTGACAGGTTCCACAGATACGCAGTATTTT

J: TRBJ1-2
V: TRBV29-1
size: few
D: TRBD1
CDR3: CSAQTDRSVLNYGYTF
DNA: TGCAGCGCGCAAACGGACAGGTCCGTTCTTAACTATGGCTACACCTTC

J: TRBJ1-2
V: TRBV15
size: few
D: .
CDR3: CATSRDTDSPYGYTF
DNA: TGTGCCACCAGCAGAGATACAGATTCCCCCTATGGCTACACCTTC

J: TRBJ1-1
V: TRBV5-1
size: .
D: TRBD1
CDR3: CASSLGQRLMNTEAFF
DNA: TGCGCCAGCAGCCTGGGACAGAGATTAATGAACACTGAAGCTTTCTTT

J: TRBJ2-3
V: TRBV5-1
size: many
D: .
CDR3: CASSLDADTQYF
DNA: TGCGCCAGCAGCTTGGACGCAGATACGCAGTATTTT

J: TRBJ2-4
V: TRBV19
size: few
D: TRBD1
CDR3: CASSMDRQNIQYF
DNA: TGTGCCAGTAGTATGGACAGGCAAAACATTCAGTACTTC

J: TRBJ2-3
V: TRBV12-3/TRBV12-4
size: many
D: .
CDR3: CASSSRSDTQYF
DNA: TGTGCCAGCAGTTCCCGGAGCGATACGCAGTATTTT

J: TRBJ2-5
V: TRBV20-1
size: few
D: .
CDR3: CSAAISGQAQYF
DNA: TGCAGTGCAGCGATTAGCGGCCAGGCCCAGTACTTC

J: TRBJ2-6
V: TRBV7-3
size: many
D: .
CDR3: CASTLDSSGANVLTF
DNA: TGTGCCAGCACCCTAGATAGCTCTGGGGCCAACGTCCTGACTTTC

J: TRBJ2-5
V: TRBV20-1
size: .
D: TRBD1
CDR3: CSARKGTGGYQETQYF
DNA: TGCAGTGCAAGGAAAGGGACAGGGGGTTACCAAGAGACCCAGTACTTC

J: TRBJ2-1
V: TRBV20-1
size: few
D: TRBD2
CDR3: CSAKGLAGTYNEQFF
DNA: TGCAGTGCCAAGGGACTAGCGGGGACCTACAATGAGCAGTTCTTC

J: TRBJ1-1
V: TRBV5-1
size: .
D: .
CDR3: CASSLDAPPQNTEAFF
DNA: TGCGCCAGCAGCTTGGACGCCCCACCGCAGAACACTGAAGCTTTCTTT